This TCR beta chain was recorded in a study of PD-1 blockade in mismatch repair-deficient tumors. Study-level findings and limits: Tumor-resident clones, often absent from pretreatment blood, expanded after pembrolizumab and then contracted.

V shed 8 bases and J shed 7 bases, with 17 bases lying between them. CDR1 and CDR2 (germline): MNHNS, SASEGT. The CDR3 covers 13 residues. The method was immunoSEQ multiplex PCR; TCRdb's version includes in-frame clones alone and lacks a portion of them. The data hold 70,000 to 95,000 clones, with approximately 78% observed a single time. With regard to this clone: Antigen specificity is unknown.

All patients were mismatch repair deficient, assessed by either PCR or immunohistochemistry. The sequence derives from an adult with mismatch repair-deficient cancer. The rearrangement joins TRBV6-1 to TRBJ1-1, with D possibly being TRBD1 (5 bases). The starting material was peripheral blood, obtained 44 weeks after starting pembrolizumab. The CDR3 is CASWRRGQGEAFF. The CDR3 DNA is TGTGCCAGCTGGCGGAGGGGCCAGGGTGAAGCTTTCTTT.